The T cell receptor beta chain under discussion was sequenced for a study of shared clonotypes between healthy human individuals. This clone has only one observation. Method: immunoSEQ multiplex PCR; TCRdb's copy keeps in-frame clones and lacks some. The sample records approximately 2.4 million clones, almost 96% being singletons. Germline V gene data show CDR1 as SGHRS and CDR2 as YFSETQ. V was trimmed by 4 bases and J by 2 bases, leaving 19 bases between them. CDR3 size: 17 residues. The receptor was isolated from a man in his late teens or twenties in good health. The chain couples TRBV5-1 to TRBJ2-1; D gene unclear. The sequencing sample was made of naive CD4+ T cells sorted from blood. This sample's subset: CD45RA+ positively selected. The CDR3: CASSHAIGGVTYNEQFF. CDR3 bases: TGCGCCAGCAGCCATGCCATAGGTGGCGTTACCTACAATGAGCAGTTCTTC.